This section outlines one T cell receptor (beta chain) sequence together with its context. This sample is drawn from a study of blood T cell repertoires in COVID-19. The CDR3 has 14 residues. Germline V gene data show CDR1 as KGHSH and CDR2 as LQKENI. J gave up 10 bases and V 3 bases, and 8 bases lay outside the gene matches. Sequenced by immunoSEQ multiplex PCR; TCRdb stores in-frame clones only, minus some. The sample lists some 210,000 clones, around 84% occurring once. Sequencing was performed on PBMCs or T cells enriched from blood (not recorded which). The chain couples TRBV18 to TRBJ2-1, with 8 bases matching TRBD1. The sequence was obtained from a man younger than 40 with acute COVID-19. The CDR3 region has the DNA TGTGCCAGCTCACCCCTCCCACAGGGGGACGAGCAGTTCTTC. This sequence encodes CASSPLPQGDEQFF.